The next 6 T cell receptor beta chains were all read from a single sample in a study of blood T cell repertoires in COVID-19. The data were produced by immunoSEQ multiplex PCR, yet TCRdb's version contains in-frame clones alone and is incomplete. The sample comprises 25,000 to 30,000 clones, around 85% of which are singletons, and about 15% rests with the top ten. The source material was peripheral blood. The source is a human donor in a cohort sampled during active COVID-19.

This clone was counted between two and nine times. The chain carries TRBV7-9 and TRBJ1-5; no reliable D call. V dropped 4 bases and J dropped 5 bases, with 6 bases sitting between them. Germline assignment: CDR1 SEHNR and CDR2 FQNEAQ (reference sequence). CDR3 length: 12 residues. The CDR3 reads CASSSYDQPQHF. The CDR3 bases are TGTGCCAGCAGCTCCTACGATCAGCCCCAGCATTTT. The full variable domain, in which reference TRBV7-9 and TRBJ1-5 provide the parts outside the CDR3, is DTGVSQNPRHKITKRGQNVTFRCDPISEHNRLYWYRQTLGQGPEFLTYFQNEAQLEKSRLLSDRFSAERPKGSFSTLEIQRTEQGDSAMYLCASSSYDQPQHFGDGTRLSIL.

This chain uses TRBV18 with TRBJ1-6, with 7 bases that match TRBD1. CDR1 is KGHSH and CDR2 is LQKENI in the germline V gene. J gave up 5 bases and V 5 bases, and 6 bases lay outside the gene matches. The CDR3 spans 15 residues. In nucleotides, the CDR3 is TGTGCCAGCTCAGAGCGACAGGGTGATAATTCACCCCTCCACTTT. This codes for CASSERQGDNSPLHF.

The V and J genes are TRBV6-5 and TRBJ2-7, with 7 bases matching TRBD1. CDR1 is MNHEY, CDR2 SVGAGI, per germline. V gave up 0 bases and J gave up 7 bases; unmatched junction bases: 12. This CDR3 is built from 16 residues. In DNA form, the CDR3 reads TGTGCCAGCAGTTACTCGATAAACAGGGGTACAGGAGAGCAGTACTTC. Protein product: CASSYSINRGTGEQYF.

This chain uses TRBV19 with TRBJ1-2, with D possibly matching TRBD1 (6 bases). Germline CDR1 and CDR2: LNHDA and SQIVND (reference sequence). The CDR3 consists of 13 residues. Trimming stripped 9 bases from V and 7 bases from J, with 18 bases between. CDR3 sequence (DNA): TGTGCCAGCCGGGACACAGTACACGCTGGCTACACCTTC. The encoded protein is CASRDTVHAGYTF.

The chain joins TRBV7-9 to TRBJ2-3; D possibly corresponds to TRBD1 (5 bases). The CDR3 is 15 residues long. Germline CDR1 reads SEHNR; CDR2 reads FQNEAQ (reference sequence). V was cut by 3 bases and J by 0 bases, with 10 bases left in between. CDR3 nucleotide sequence: TGTGCCAGCAGCTTCAGGGCTTCTAGCACAGATACGCAGTATTTT. Protein product: CASSFRASSTDTQYF.

V is TRBV11-2 and J is TRBJ2-2, with 11 positions matching TRBD1. Germline V gene sequence: CDR1 SGHAT, CDR2 FQNNGV. J gave up 2 bases and V 4 bases, and 6 bases lay outside the gene matches. The CDR3 runs to 17 residues. The CDR3 is CASSSNRTGGNTGELFF. In DNA form, the CDR3 reads TGTGCCAGCAGCTCAAACCGGACAGGGGGCAACACCGGGGAGCTGTTTTTT. Full variable domain (rest looked up from reference TRBV11-2 and TRBJ2-2): EAGVAQSPRYKIIEKRQSVAFWCNPISGHATLYWYQQILGQGPKLLIQFQNNGVVDDSQLPKDRFSAERLKGVDSTLKIQPAKLEDSAVYLCASSSNRTGGNTGELFFGEGSRLTVL.